These 21 T cell receptor beta chains were sequenced from one sample in a study of shared clonotypes between healthy human individuals. Repertoires were generated with immunoSEQ multiplex PCR, while TCRdb's copy carries only in-frame clones and drops some. The table includes over a million clones, about 80% detected once. The specimen was memory CD4+ T cells from PBMCs. Subset of the sample: CD45RA-negative fraction. These TCRs come from a man between 18 and 29 years old in good health. Some clones in this sample may be carry-over from other donors' samples.

The chain has TRBV7-2 and TRBJ2-5; perhaps TRBD2 as D (5 bases). Germline V gene data show CDR1 as SGHTA and CDR2 as FQGNSA. Trimming took off 2 bases at V and 5 bases at J, with 12 bases between the two ends. The CDR3 spans 14 residues. This CDR3 reads CASSLRGQRETQYF. CDR3 coding DNA: TGTGCCAGCAGCTTAAGAGGGCAGCGTGAGACCCAGTACTTC. The entire variable domain, with the rest obtained from reference TRBV7-2 and TRBJ2-5, is as follows: GAGVSQSPSNKVTEKGKDVELRCDPISGHTALYWYRQSLGQGLEFLIYFQGNSAPDKSGLPSDRFSAERTGGSVSTLTIQRTQQEDSAVYLCASSLRGQRETQYFGPGTRLLVL.

The chain carries TRBV27 and TRBJ2-7, with a possible D match to TRBD1 (8 bases). There are 17 residues in the CDR3. Trimming took off 3 bases at V and 5 bases at J, with 23 bases between the two ends. In germline, CDR1 is MNHEY, CDR2 SMNVEV (reference sequence). The DNA of the CDR3 is TGTGCCAGCAGTTTGGGAAATGACAGGGGAGGGAGGGACGAGCAGTACTTC. It specifies CASSLGNDRGGRDEQYF.

The gene calls are TRBV15 and TRBJ1-4; the D is unclear. Per the germline V gene, CDR1 is LNHNV and CDR2 is YYDKDF (reference sequence). V was pared by 5 bases and J by 7 bases, with 11 bases between. There are 13 residues in the CDR3. The CDR3 bases are TGTGCCACCAGCCGCGGACGGGGTGAAAAACTGTTTTTT. This codes for CATSRGRGEKLFF.

This clone has only one observation. The genes are TRBV30 and TRBJ2-7; 7 nucleotides line up with TRBD1. V gave up 0 bases and J gave up 0 bases; unmatched junction bases: 8. CDR1 is GTSNPN, CDR2 SVGIG, per germline (reference sequence). The CDR3 is 16 residues long. Here the CDR3 DNA reads TGTGCCTGGAGTGTACTAGGGGGCGACATCTCCTACGAGCAGTACTTC. Translated, it gives CAWSVLGGDISYEQYF.

About this clone itself: One end of the junction varies from germline; a read error may be responsible. Other nucleotide sequences from this sample produce the same CDR3. The rearrangement joins TRBV5-1 to TRBJ1-1; the D gene is possibly TRBD1 (6 bases). CDR1 and CDR2 from the germline V gene are SGHRS and YFSETQ. The CDR3 is made up of 13 amino acids. The CDR3, as DNA: TGCGCCAGCAGCTTTGGTCGGGACACAGAAGCTTTCTTT. Amino acid sequence: CASSFGRDTEAFF.

This clone appeared a single time. V usage is TRBV7-2 and J usage is TRBJ2-3; TRBD2 agrees at 11 bases. CDR1 SGHTA and CDR2 FQGNSA come from the germline V gene. This CDR3 contains 15 residues. The trim removed 5 bases at V and 2 bases at J, leaving 3 bases unmatched. CDR3 bases: TGTGCCAGCAGCCTACTAGCGGGAGACACAGATACGCAGTATTTT. Residues: CASSLLAGDTDTQYF.

This clone was seen only a few times. This sequence joins TRBV19 and TRBJ1-5; D uncertain. Per the germline V gene, CDR1 is LNHDA and CDR2 is SQIVND (reference sequence). The V end lost 3 bases, the J end lost 3 bases, and 12 bases lay between the germline ends. The CDR3 sequence is 15 residues long. The CDR3 protein is CASSIYRHPNQPQHF. CDR3 bases: TGTGCCAGTAGTATTTACCGACACCCCAATCAGCCCCAGCATTTT.

The chain links TRBV5-1 to TRBJ2-7; 7 bases map to TRBD1. The V segment lost 4 bases and the J segment 0 bases; nucleotides outside the gene matches: 4. Per germline, CDR1 SGHRS and CDR2 YFSETQ. CDR3 length: 14 residues. The CDR3 reads CASSPGQSSYEQYF. CDR3 sequence (DNA): TGCGCCAGCAGCCCGGGACAGAGCTCCTACGAGCAGTACTTC. Based on the CDR3 plus reference TRBV5-1 and TRBJ2-7, the full variable domain is KAGVTQTPRYLIKTRGQQVTLSCSPISGHRSVSWYQQTPGQGLQFLFEYFSETQRNKGNFPGRFSGRQFSNSRSEMNVSTLELGDSALYLCASSPGQSSYEQYFGPGTRLTVT.

V and J are TRBV28 and TRBJ2-3; 8 bases are shared with TRBD1. This CDR3 contains 16 residues. The trim removed 2 bases at V and 1 base at J, leaving 5 bases unmatched. Germline CDR1 is MDHEN and CDR2 is SYDVKM. CDR3 sequence reads: CASSLRQGAGTDTQYF. CDR3 sequence (DNA): TGTGCCAGCAGTTTACGGCAGGGGGCTGGCACAGATACGCAGTATTTT. The full variable domain, its missing parts supplied by reference TRBV28 and TRBJ2-3, is DVKVTQSSRYLVKRTGEKVFLECVQDMDHENMFWYRQDPGLGLRLIYFSYDVKMKEKGDIPEGYSVSREKKERFSLILESASTNQTSMYLCASSLRQGAGTDTQYFGPGTRLTVL.

The chain uses TRBV4-2 and TRBJ1-2, with D uncertain. Germline-derived CDR1 and CDR2 are LGHNA and YNFKEQ. This CDR3 spans 15 amino acids. V lost 0 bases and J lost 1, with 9 bases in between. DNA of the CDR3: TGTGCCAGCAGCCAAGATCTAGCCTTTAACTATGGCTACACCTTC. Protein: CASSQDLAFNYGYTF.

Only a few counts were recorded for this clone. This chain links TRBV6-4 with TRBJ2-1; tentatively, D is TRBD2 (6 bases). Germline loops: CDR1 MRHNA, CDR2 SNTAGT. The CDR3 sequence is 14 residues long. Trimming cost V 4 bases and J 9 bases, with 16 bases left between them. Here the CDR3 reads CASSAERESGEQFF. The CDR3 DNA sequence: TGTGCCAGCAGTGCGGAACGGGAGTCGGGTGAGCAGTTCTTC.

About this clone itself: This CDR3 is also generated by other DNA sequences in the sample. The chain is built from TRBV28 and TRBJ2-7, with D tentatively TRBD1 (5 bases). V lost 5 bases and J 1 base, leaving 12 bases between the germline ends. Germline CDR1 is MDHEN and CDR2 is SYDVKM. The CDR3 contains 14 residues. CDR3 nucleotides: TGTGCCAGCAGTCCCCAGGCAGGGTCCTACGAGCAGTACTTC. This codes for CASSPQAGSYEQYF.

The rearrangement uses TRBV11-2 and TRBJ2-2, with a possible D match to TRBD1 (6 bases). Trimming shortened V by 5 bases and J by 5 bases, and 12 bases separated the two germline ends. The CDR3 is 14 residues long. Germline V gene lookup returns CDR1 SGHAT and CDR2 FQNNGV. The CDR3 nucleotides read TGTGCCAGCAGCGCGAGAACAGGGACCGGGGAGCTGTTTTTT. This gives the protein CASSARTGTGELFF. Variable domain in full (rest from reference TRBV11-2 and TRBJ2-2): EAGVAQSPRYKIIEKRQSVAFWCNPISGHATLYWYQQILGQGPKLLIQFQNNGVVDDSQLPKDRFSAERLKGVDSTLKIQPAKLEDSAVYLCASSARTGTGELFFGEGSRLTVL.

The V gene is TRBV4-2, the J gene TRBJ2-1, with TRBD2 identical over 9 bases. The germline V gene has CDR1 LGHNA and CDR2 YNFKEQ. Unmatched junction bases numbered 9, after V lost 6 bases and J lost 6 bases. The CDR3 spans 15 residues. CDR3 sequence: CASRFSGSRGNEQFF. The DNA of the CDR3 is TGTGCCAGCAGATTTAGCGGGAGCAGGGGCAATGAGCAGTTCTTC.

This chain connects TRBV2 to TRBJ2-1; 10 bases are a match to TRBD2. Germline assignment: CDR1 SNHLY and CDR2 FYNNEI. Losses at the gene ends were 4 bases for V and 7 bases for J; bases not matched to a gene: 4. This CDR3 comprises 14 residues. CDR3 bases: TGTGCCAGCAGTGGGCTAGCGGGAGAGAATGAGCAGTTCTTC. This sequence encodes CASSGLAGENEQFF.

The V and J genes are TRBV7-9 and TRBJ2-3, with 7 bases aligning to TRBD2. Germline-derived CDR1 and CDR2 are SEHNR and FQNEAQ (reference sequence). The CDR3 runs to 16 residues. Trimming removed 6 bases from V and 0 bases from J; junction bases left unmatched: 9. The CDR3 sequence is CASRKGLVLSTDTQYF. CDR3 coding DNA: TGTGCCAGCAGAAAAGGACTAGTCCTTAGCACAGATACGCAGTATTTT.

This chain links TRBV5-4 with TRBJ2-5; 13 nucleotides agree with TRBD2. This CDR3 is 17 amino acids long. V shed 4 bases and J 1 base; nucleotides not matched to a gene: 7. Germline CDR1 is SGHNT and CDR2 is YYREEE (reference sequence). Here the CDR3 DNA reads TGTGCCAGCAGCCCGAATGGACTAGCGGGAGCCCAAGAGACCCAGTACTTC. Encoded protein: CASSPNGLAGAQETQYF.

Points on this clone: An end of the junction differs from the germline gene, which may be a read error. This sequence joins TRBV7-2 and TRBJ2-3; TRBD2 matches 7 bases. Germline CDR1 and CDR2: SGHTA and FQGNSA. The CDR3 length is 11 residues. CDR3 residues: CASSLGGSGAF. The CDR3 nucleotides read TGTGCCAGCAGCTTAGGCGGGAGCGGGGCTTTT.

The CDR3 protein is CASSFLQETQYF. CDR3 in DNA: TGTGCCAGCAGCTTTCTCCAAGAGACCCAGTACTTC. J is TRBJ2-5 and V is TRBV13; D unresolved. Germline CDR1 PRHDT, CDR2 FYEKMQ (reference sequence). The V and J ends lost 3 bases and 1 base respectively, with 3 bases between them. The CDR3 sequence is 12 residues long.

The V and J genes are TRBV7-2 and TRBJ2-3; 7 nucleotides agree with TRBD2. V shed 3 bases, J shed 3 bases, and the junction held 9 bases outside the gene matches. CDR3 length equals 16 residues. Germline CDR1 SGHTA, CDR2 FQGNSA. The chain's CDR3 is CASSFEGAGLTDTQYF. Written as DNA, the CDR3 is TGTGCCAGCAGCTTCGAGGGAGCGGGACTGACAGATACGCAGTATTTT.

This clone was picked up a small number of times. Other DNA sequences of this sample code for an identical CDR3. The chain links TRBV5-4 to TRBJ2-5; tentative D call: TRBD1 (6 bases). Germline V CDR1 and CDR2: SGHNT, YYREEE (reference sequence). Trimming removed 4 bases at V and 1 base at J, with 11 bases between. The length of the CDR3 is 14 residues. CDR3 residues: CASSPGQTQETQYF. CDR3 bases: TGTGCCAGCAGCCCTGGACAGACCCAAGAGACCCAGTACTTC.